The 23 T cell receptor beta chains reported below all come from one sample, sequenced in a study of blood T cell repertoires in COVID-19. The table came from immunoSEQ multiplex PCR; TCRdb's copy has only in-frame clones and leaves some out. This sample has more than 100,000 clones; approximately 86% occur once, and the top ten carry about 3.2%. The source material was peripheral blood. The receptors were gathered from a human donor in a cohort sampled during active COVID-19.

V gene TRBV11-3 combines with J gene TRBJ2-2, with TRBD2 identical over 7 bases. The CDR3 length is 16 residues. Per the germline V gene, CDR1 is SGHNT and CDR2 is YENEEA. The junction had 4 bases not matched to a gene; V was cut back by 2 bases and J by 1 base. The CDR3 region is CASSLWGGRNTGELFF. The CDR3 nucleotides read TGTGCCAGCAGCTTATGGGGCGGGAGGAACACCGGGGAGCTGTTTTTT.

The chain couples TRBV7-3 to TRBJ2-7, with D perhaps TRBD1 (7 bases). This CDR3 is 13 amino acids long. The germline V and J ends were trimmed by 5 bases and 4 bases, with 12 bases remaining between them. In germline, CDR1 is SGHTA, CDR2 FQGTGA. The CDR3 DNA is TGTGCCAGCAGCCAAGCAGGGGGGTACGAGCAGTACTTC. As protein: CASSQAGGYEQYF. The variable domain in full, with the rest retrieved from reference TRBV7-3 and TRBJ2-7, is GAGVSQTPSNKVTEKGKYVELRCDPISGHTALYWYRQSLGQGPEFLIYFQGTGAADDSGLPNDRFFAVRPEGSVSTLKIQRTERGDSAVYLCASSQAGGYEQYFGPGTRLTVT.

The chain links TRBV19 to TRBJ1-4; a possible D gene is TRBD1 (5 bases). The germline V gene encodes CDR1 LNHDA and CDR2 SQIVND (reference sequence). The V end lost 3 bases, the J end lost 7 bases, and 12 bases lay between the germline ends. The CDR3 length is 14 residues. The CDR3 protein is CASSIGGTGEKLFF. CDR3 coding DNA: TGTGCCAGTAGTATTGGAGGGACGGGTGAAAAACTGTTTTTT.

The rearrangement links TRBV19 to TRBJ2-1, with 7 nucleotides matching TRBD2. CDR3 length: 15 amino acids. The germline V gene encodes CDR1 LNHDA and CDR2 SQIVND (reference sequence). V dropped 3 bases and J dropped 9; count of bases not matched to a gene: 11. The CDR3 DNA is TGTGCCAGTAGTATGCAAGGGAGGGTCGAAACTGAGCAGTTCTTC. It is translated as CASSMQGRVETEQFF.

The chain carries TRBV30 and TRBJ2-1, with D unclear. V lost 2 bases, J lost 9 bases, and 8 bases lay in between. Germline V gives CDR1 GTSNPN, CDR2 SVGIG (reference sequence). This CDR3 has 11 amino acids. The CDR3 nucleotides read TGTGCCTGGAGTACCAGCGTTGAGCAGTTCTTC. Its translation: CAWSTSVEQFF. Full variable domain (missing parts from reference TRBV30 and TRBJ2-1): SQTIHQWPATLVQPVGSPLSLECTVEGTSNPNLYWYRQAAGRGLQLLFYSVGIGQISSEVPQNLSASRPQDRQFILSSKKLLLSDSGFYLCAWSTSVEQFFGPGTRLTVL.

V gene TRBV5-1 combines with J gene TRBJ2-5, with 11 bases aligning to TRBD2. CDR3 size: 15 residues. Germline-derived CDR1 and CDR2 are SGHRS and YFSETQ. V trimming: 0 bases; J trimming: 10 bases; junction bases outside the gene matches: 8. The CDR3, as DNA: TGCGCCAGCAGCTTGGAGACTAGCGGGACTCGGATCCAGTACTTC. Amino acids: CASSLETSGTRIQYF.

This rearrangement joins TRBV7-2 to TRBJ2-1, with TRBD2 as a possible D gene (5 bases). Per the germline V gene, CDR1 is SGHTA and CDR2 is FQGNSA. Between the trimmed V and J ends, which lost 0 bases and 9 bases, there was a span of 12 bases. This CDR3 is 14 amino acids long. The CDR3 DNA sequence: TGTGCCAGCAGCTTAGCGAACCTAGCTGGTGAGCAGTTCTTC. Translated, it gives CASSLANLAGEQFF.

This chain's CDR3 is CASSPLENIHTQYF. CDR3 DNA: TGTGCCAGCTCACCTCTAGAGAACATTCACACCCAGTACTTC. V usage is TRBV18 and J usage is TRBJ2-5; D unclear. The CDR3 runs 14 residues. The V end was cut by 3 bases, the J end by 8 bases, with 16 bases between. The germline CDR1 and CDR2 sequences are KGHSH and LQKENI. Combining the CDR3 with reference TRBV18 and TRBJ2-5 gives the whole variable domain NAGVMQNPRHLVRRRGQEARLRCSPMKGHSHVYWYRQLPEEGLKFMVYLQKENIIDESGMPKERFSAEFPKEGPSILRIQQVVRGDSAAYFCASSPLENIHTQYFGPGTRLLVL.

The gene calls are TRBV13 and TRBJ1-6; the match to TRBD1 covers 9 bases. Germline values: CDR1 PRHDT, CDR2 FYEKMQ (reference sequence). The CDR3 contains 14 residues. V lost 4 bases, J lost 7 bases, and 2 bases stayed unmatched. CDR3 bases: TGTGCCAGCAGCTGGGACAGGGCAAATTCACCCCTCCACTTT. It yields the protein CASSWDRANSPLHF.

V and J are TRBV19 and TRBJ2-7, with 10 nucleotides matching TRBD1. The CDR3 runs 13 residues. CDR1 and CDR2 (germline): LNHDA, SQIVND (reference sequence). Germline trimming cut 6 bases from V and 6 bases from J; bases unmatched to any gene: 5. This CDR3 reads CASRPGQGLEQYF. In nucleotides, the CDR3 is TGTGCCAGTAGGCCGGGACAGGGGCTCGAGCAGTACTTC.

The chain employs TRBV20-1 and TRBJ2-7; possible D gene TRBD2, 5 bases. CDR1 is DFQATT and CDR2 is SNEGSKA in the germline V gene (reference sequence). This CDR3 is built from 14 residues. V lost 3 bases and J lost 1, with 13 bases in between. CDR3 sequence reads: CSASFGGYSYEQYF. DNA of the CDR3: TGCAGTGCTAGTTTTGGCGGGTATTCCTACGAGCAGTACTTC.

The CDR3 nucleotides are TGTGCCAGTAGTCATATTCCGGGACAGAGGTACAATGAGCAGTTCTTC. It codes for CASSHIPGQRYNEQFF. The rearrangement uses TRBV19 and TRBJ2-1; 7 bases map to TRBD1. Per germline, CDR1 LNHDA and CDR2 SQIVND (reference sequence). V was clipped by 5 bases and J by 4 bases; unmatched bases: 11. There are 16 residues in the CDR3.

The chain is built from TRBV18 and TRBJ1-1, with D uncertain. The germline gives CDR1 KGHSH, CDR2 LQKENI. The CDR3 consists of 12 residues. Trimming removed 1 base at V and 8 bases at J, with 8 bases between. CDR3 residues: CASSPQASEAFF. The CDR3 bases are TGTGCCAGCTCACCACAGGCTAGCGAAGCTTTCTTT.

J is TRBJ2-2 and V is TRBV29-1; D possibly corresponds to TRBD1 (5 bases). The CDR3 runs to 15 residues. V gave up 2 bases and J gave up 1 base, with 11 bases separating them. Germline V gene sequence: CDR1 SQVTM, CDR2 ANQGSEA. Here the CDR3 DNA reads TGCAGCGTTGAAAAGGACCAGGGGAACACCGGGGAGCTGTTTTTT. Amino acid sequence: CSVEKDQGNTGELFF.

Only one count was recorded for this clone. This chain connects TRBV30 to TRBJ2-7; tentative D call: TRBD2 (6 bases). The germline V gene has CDR1 GTSNPN and CDR2 SVGIG (reference sequence). V lost 0 bases, J lost 6 bases, and 12 bases lay in between. The CDR3 has 13 residues. The CDR3 loop reads CAWSVMVAVEQYF. In DNA form, the CDR3 reads TGTGCCTGGAGTGTCATGGTAGCGGTCGAGCAGTACTTC.

The V call is TRBV27, the J call TRBJ2-7, with D possibly matching TRBD2 (5 bases). Trimming took 5 bases from V and 4 from J, leaving 12 bases between them. Germline assignment: CDR1 MNHEY and CDR2 SMNVEV (reference sequence). CDR3 size: 13 residues. The CDR3, as DNA: TGTGCCAGCAGTCGGCACAGCGGTTACGAGCAGTACTTC. Protein: CASSRHSGYEQYF.

This rearrangement joins TRBV28 to TRBJ2-5, with D perhaps matching TRBD2 (6 bases). Germline CDR1 is MDHEN and CDR2 is SYDVKM. The germline V and J ends were trimmed by 5 bases and 7 bases, with 17 bases remaining between them. The CDR3 is 14 amino acids. This CDR3 is CASSITRELWTQYF. The DNA of the CDR3 is TGTGCCAGCAGTATAACCCGGGAGCTTTGGACCCAGTACTTC.

The chain couples TRBV30 to TRBJ1-3; 7 bases are shared with TRBD1. The CDR3 spans 15 residues. Germline V CDR1 and CDR2: GTSNPN, SVGIG (reference sequence). J gave up 2 bases and V 0 bases, and 4 bases lay outside the gene matches. The DNA for the CDR3 is TGTGCCTGGAGTGTCGGGCAGGGGGCTGGAAACACCATATATTTT. Its translation: CAWSVGQGAGNTIYF.

The chain combines TRBV2 with TRBJ2-3; 10 nucleotides agree with TRBD2. V was clipped by 6 bases and J by 5 bases; unmatched bases: 5. Germline V gene sequence: CDR1 SNHLY, CDR2 FYNNEI. This CDR3 is built from 14 residues. CDR3 protein: CASRPGLAIDTQYF. The CDR3 nucleotides are TGTGCCAGCAGACCGGGACTAGCGATAGATACGCAGTATTTT.

This chain uses TRBV5-4 with TRBJ2-2; 13 positions match TRBD2. There are 16 residues in the CDR3. The V segment lost 4 bases and the J segment 2 bases; nucleotides outside the gene matches: 2. The germline V gene has CDR1 SGHNT and CDR2 YYREEE (reference sequence). The CDR3 nucleotides read TGTGCCAGCAGCAGACTAGCGGGAGGCAACACCGGGGAGCTGTTTTTT. Translation gives CASSRLAGGNTGELFF.

This clone turned up a few times. The chain uses TRBV6-5 and TRBJ1-5; the D is unclear. Deletions cut 2 bases from V and 1 base from J, with 12 bases between. The CDR3 contains 16 residues. Germline V lookup: CDR1 MNHEY, CDR2 SVGAGI. The CDR3, as DNA: TGTGCCAGCAGTTACCGTGCGGGAGGCAGCAATCAGCCCCAGCATTTT. Amino acids: CASSYRAGGSNQPQHF.

The chain recombines TRBV23-1 with TRBJ2-7, with D possibly TRBD1 on 6 matching bases. TRBV23-1 is labeled an ORF, and its function is uncertain. The V gene lost 6 bases and the J gene lost 4 bases, with 13 bases spanning the gap. The CDR3 totals 13 residues. In DNA form, the CDR3 reads TGCGCCAGCAGCCTACAGGGTAGGTACGAGCAGTACTTC. This sequence encodes CASSLQGRYEQYF.

The chain joins TRBV4-2 to TRBJ2-4; 11 positions match TRBD2. V shed 2 bases and J 1 base; nucleotides not matched to a gene: 4. The length of the CDR3 is 17 residues. The germline V gene has CDR1 LGHNA and CDR2 YNFKEQ. CDR3 bases: TGTGCCAGCAGCCAATCTCCTAGCGGGAGGGCCAAAAACATTCAGTACTTC. Protein product: CASSQSPSGRAKNIQYF.